This T cell receptor (beta chain) was identified in a study of cytomegalovirus exposure and HLA in healthy donors. Points from the study as a whole: It was 150 to 200 TCR beta chains that were listed as cytomegalovirus-associated.

Note on this clone: The antigen is not known.

Profiling relied on immunoSEQ multiplex PCR, and the TCRdb table lists in-frame clones only, not all of them. The profile shows about 130,000 clones, roughly nine tenths of them singletons. Sequences were obtained from PBMCs. This sequence originates from a woman in her late teens or twenties in good health and CMV-seronegative.

The CDR3 nucleotides are TGTGCCAGCAGCCAGGGGTTGGGCTACACCTTC. This sequence encodes CASSQGLGYTF. The chain is built from TRBV6-5 and TRBJ1-2; TRBD1 is a possible D gene (6 bases). The CDR3 runs 11 residues. Germline assignment: CDR1 MNHEY and CDR2 SVGAGI. The ends were cut back, 6 bases at V and 8 bases at J, with 10 bases in the middle.